The 28 T cell receptor beta chains given below trace back to one sample, sequenced in a study of beta chain features in type 1 diabetes. These receptors have no known antigen. Overall study findings and caveats: Shortening that was moderate but significant affected the TCRB CDR3s of Type 1 diabetes patients in all four CD4+ subsets.

The sequenced template was cDNA made from the entire isolated RNA. The table came from immunoSEQ multiplex PCR; TCRdb's copy has only in-frame clones and leaves some out. The profile covers 95,000 to 150,000 clones, with about 16% appearing a single time and about 2.1% taken by the ten largest. Sequenced input: central memory CD4+ T cells from blood. The origin of the receptors is a man under 40 with type 1 diabetes.

This clone was counted many times. This rearrangement joins TRBV7-3 to TRBJ1-1; 7 nucleotides line up with TRBD1. CDR1 and CDR2 (germline): SGHTA, FQGTGA. The CDR3 loop spans 16 amino acids. Trimming cost V 2 bases and J 1 base; bases outside gene matches: 7. CDR3 sequence reads: CASSLWSRTGNTEAFF. The CDR3 nucleotides are TGTGCCAGCAGCTTATGGTCCCGGACAGGGAACACTGAAGCTTTCTTT.

This clone was seen a handful of times. The chain is built from TRBV29-1 and TRBJ2-3; TRBD2 aligns across 8 bases. Germline CDR1 SQVTM, CDR2 ANQGSEA. The CDR3 runs 11 residues. With V trimmed by 3 bases and J by 10 bases, 3 bases remained unmatched. CDR3 sequence: CSVEGSGAQYF. CDR3 in DNA: TGCAGCGTTGAGGGTAGCGGGGCGCAGTATTTT.

Notes on this clone: Additional DNA sequences in this sample encode the identical CDR3. The gene calls are TRBV6-5 and TRBJ2-5; possible D gene TRBD2, 5 bases. V lost 0 bases to trimming and J lost 5 bases, with 13 bases between them. The germline CDR1 and CDR2 sequences are MNHEY and SVGAGI. The CDR3 runs to 15 residues. CDR3 sequence (DNA): TGTGCCAGCAGTTACTCGAGGCCCCCGGGGGAGACCCAGTACTTC. Protein product: CASSYSRPPGETQYF.

This clone was detected only a few times. V gene TRBV6-5 combines with J gene TRBJ2-5, with 8 bases that match TRBD1. V lost 5 bases to trimming and J lost 3 bases; unmatched junction nucleotides: 5. Per the germline V gene, CDR1 is MNHEY and CDR2 is SVGAGI. The CDR3 has 14 residues. CDR3 loop: CASSTYRGEETQYF. The CDR3 bases are TGTGCCAGCAGTACCTACAGGGGGGAAGAGACCCAGTACTTC.

The chain employs TRBV7-8 and TRBJ2-3; tentative D call: TRBD1 (6 bases). The V gene lost 2 bases and the J gene lost 4 bases, with 16 bases spanning the gap. The CDR3 has 16 residues. Germline CDR1 SGHVS, CDR2 FQNEAQ. The CDR3 region is CASSLLTGSRADTQYF. The DNA for the CDR3 is TGTGCCAGCAGCTTACTAACAGGGAGTCGGGCAGATACGCAGTATTTT.

This clone has just a few counts. The V and J genes are TRBV5-6 and TRBJ2-7; no clear D. CDR3 size: 11 residues. In germline, CDR1 is SGHDT, CDR2 YYEEEE. Trimming removed 4 bases at V and 6 bases at J, with 8 bases between. The CDR3: CASSEIGEQYF. DNA for the CDR3: TGTGCCAGCAGCGAAATTGGCGAGCAGTACTTC.

V and J are TRBV30 and TRBJ2-7, with D unclear. This CDR3 has 14 amino acids. The ends were cut back, 2 bases at V and 3 bases at J, with 14 bases in the middle. CDR1 is GTSNPN and CDR2 is SVGIG in the germline V gene (reference sequence). CDR3 sequence: CAWSSDSPVYEQYF. CDR3 nucleotide sequence: TGTGCCTGGAGTTCCGACTCCCCGGTCTACGAGCAGTACTTC.

This clone turned up a few times. CDR3 DNA sequence: TGTGCCAGCAGCTTAGCCGAACGGGGGTCTGTACCAACAGATACGCAGTATTTT. Translation: CASSLAERGSVPTDTQYF. The V and J genes are TRBV7-6 and TRBJ2-3; maybe TRBD2 (6 bases). The germline gives CDR1 SGHVS, CDR2 FNYEAQ. V lost 0 bases, J lost 3 bases, and 19 bases lay in between. CDR3 length: 18 amino acids. The complete variable domain, with remaining parts taken from reference TRBV7-6 and TRBJ2-3, reads GAGVSQSPRYKVTKRGQDVALRCDPISGHVSLYWYRQALGQGPEFLTYFNYEAQQDKSGLPNDRFSAERPEGSISTLTIQRTEQRDSAMYRCASSLAERGSVPTDTQYFGPGTRLTVL.

The chain recombines TRBV6-1 with TRBJ2-1, with D unresolved. Germline-derived CDR1 and CDR2 are MNHNS and SASEGT. This CDR3 is built from 17 residues. Trimming shortened V by 4 bases and J by 2 bases, and 18 bases separated the two germline ends. DNA of the CDR3: TGTGCCAGCAGTGTAACCTACAGTAAAAGAGCCTACAATGAGCAGTTCTTC. Protein sequence: CASSVTYSKRAYNEQFF.

V gene TRBV14 combines with J gene TRBJ2-3; D is ambiguous. The germline V gene has CDR1 SGHDN and CDR2 FVKESK. The CDR3 is 12 amino acids. V was cut by 5 bases and J by 0 bases, with 3 bases left in between. The CDR3 DNA follows: TGTGCCAGCAGCTGGAGCACAGATACGCAGTATTTT. Protein sequence: CASSWSTDTQYF. Filled out from reference TRBV14 and TRBJ2-3, the complete variable domain reads EAGVTQFPSHSVIEKGQTVTLRCDPISGHDNLYWYRRVMGKEIKFLLHFVKESKQDESGMPNNRFLAERTGGTYSTLKVQPAELEDSGVYFCASSWSTDTQYFGPGTRLTVL.

This clone occurred many times. This rearrangement joins TRBV29-1 to TRBJ2-7; D is undetermined. CDR3 size: 14 residues. Trimming stripped 6 bases from V and 4 bases from J, with 19 bases between. Germline CDR1 is SQVTM and CDR2 is ANQGSEA. CDR3 loop: CSVAPDPSLYEQYF. The CDR3 region has the DNA TGCAGCGTCGCCCCGGACCCATCGTTGTACGAGCAGTACTTC.

This chain joins TRBV29-1 and TRBJ1-3; D ambiguous. The V end was cut by 4 bases, the J end by 4 bases, with 8 bases between. The V gene's germline CDR1 is SQVTM and CDR2 ANQGSEA. The CDR3 is 12 residues long. This CDR3 is CSVGQTGNTIYF. The CDR3 DNA sequence: TGCAGCGTTGGACAAACCGGAAACACCATATATTTT.

The table lists this clone with a few counts. The chain recombines TRBV9 with TRBJ2-1; 7 positions agree with TRBD1. Trimming removed 0 bases from V and 7 bases from J; junction bases left unmatched: 7. The V gene's germline CDR1 is SGDLS and CDR2 YYNGEE. The CDR3 runs to 15 residues. The CDR3 DNA sequence: TGTGCCAGCAGCGTAGAAGGACAGGCCCTTAATGAGCAGTTCTTC. Residues: CASSVEGQALNEQFF. Drawing the rest from reference TRBV9 and TRBJ2-1, the complete variable domain is DSGVTQTPKHLITATGQRVTLRCSPRSGDLSVYWYQQSLDQGLQFLIQYYNGEERAKGNILERFSAQQFPDLHSELNLSSLELGDSALYFCASSVEGQALNEQFFGPGTRLTVL.

In its sample, this clone was seen a few times. This sequence joins TRBV7-9 and TRBJ1-2; 8 bases agree with TRBD1. J was trimmed by 3 bases and V by 5 bases; bases with no gene match: 2. In germline, CDR1 is SEHNR, CDR2 FQNEAQ (reference sequence). This CDR3 spans 13 amino acids. CDR3 in amino acids: CASSPDRDYGYTF. The DNA of the CDR3 is TGTGCCAGCAGCCCGGACAGGGACTATGGCTACACCTTC. The entire variable domain, with the rest obtained from reference TRBV7-9 and TRBJ1-2, is as follows: DTGVSQNPRHKITKRGQNVTFRCDPISEHNRLYWYRQTLGQGPEFLTYFQNEAQLEKSRLLSDRFSAERPKGSFSTLEIQRTEQGDSAMYLCASSPDRDYGYTFGSGTRLTVV.

V usage is TRBV19 and J usage is TRBJ2-3; TRBD2 matches 9 bases. With V trimmed by 6 bases and J by 2 bases, 6 bases remained unmatched. The CDR3 spans 15 residues. CDR1 LNHDA and CDR2 SQIVND come from the germline V gene (reference sequence). The CDR3 bases are TGTGCCAGTAGACGACTAGCGGCCAACACAGATACGCAGTATTTT. Translating it yields CASRRLAANTDTQYF. Full variable domain (remainder filled in from reference TRBV19 and TRBJ2-3): DGGITQSPKYLFRKEGQNVTLSCEQNLNHDAMYWYRQDPGQGLRLIYYSQIVNDFQKGDIAEGYSVSREKKESFPLTVTSAQKNPTAFYLCASRRLAANTDTQYFGPGTRLTVL.

This clone has only a few counts. This sample includes further DNA sequences coding for the same CDR3. V is TRBV5-1 and J is TRBJ2-3, with D possibly matching TRBD1 (6 bases). This CDR3 is 12 amino acids long. CDR1 is SGHRS, CDR2 YFSETQ, per germline. V was clipped by 4 bases and J by 6 bases, with 9 bases between them. CDR3 in amino acids: CASSVTGDTQYF. The CDR3, as DNA: TGCGCCAGCAGCGTAACAGGGGATACGCAGTATTTT.

This sequence joins TRBV15 and TRBJ2-5; the D call may be TRBD1 or TRBD2 (5 bases each). V was pared by 0 bases and J by 3 bases, with 26 bases between. Germline CDR1 is LNHNV and CDR2 is YYDKDF (reference sequence). CDR3 length: 20 amino acids. The CDR3 coding sequence is TGTGCCACCAGCAGAGATCGTGTGGCCATAGGTGGGACCCTCGAAGAGACCCAGTACTTC. It specifies CATSRDRVAIGGTLEETQYF.

This clone was observed a handful of times. V usage is TRBV5-1 and J usage is TRBJ2-3; no firm D call. Germline CDR1 and CDR2: SGHRS and YFSETQ. Deletions cut 1 base from V and 1 base from J, with 10 bases between. This CDR3 spans 15 amino acids. CDR3 sequence reads: CASSLFGLGTDTQYF. In DNA form, the CDR3 reads TGCGCCAGCAGCTTGTTTGGGCTTGGCACAGATACGCAGTATTTT.

The chain couples TRBV9 to TRBJ2-3; D tentatively fits TRBD1 or TRBD2 (5 bases each). Between the trimmed V and J ends, which lost 1 base and 0 bases, there was a span of 12 bases. The CDR3 is made up of 16 amino acids. Germline V gene data show CDR1 as SGDLS and CDR2 as YYNGEE. The DNA of the CDR3 is TGTGCCAGCAGCGTACGGGGCCTCAGGAGCACAGATACGCAGTATTTT. It codes for CASSVRGLRSTDTQYF. The variable domain in full, with the rest retrieved from reference TRBV9 and TRBJ2-3, is DSGVTQTPKHLITATGQRVTLRCSPRSGDLSVYWYQQSLDQGLQFLIQYYNGEERAKGNILERFSAQQFPDLHSELNLSSLELGDSALYFCASSVRGLRSTDTQYFGPGTRLTVL.

V and J are TRBV5-1 and TRBJ2-1; 10 nucleotides agree with TRBD1. Germline V lookup: CDR1 SGHRS, CDR2 YFSETQ. Trimming cost V 6 bases and J 8 bases; bases outside gene matches: 14. This CDR3 comprises 16 residues. The chain's CDR3 is CASNFVGGTGVDEQFF. Written as DNA, the CDR3 is TGCGCCAGCAATTTTGTGGGTGGGACAGGGGTCGATGAGCAGTTCTTC. The entire variable domain, with the rest obtained from reference TRBV5-1 and TRBJ2-1, is as follows: KAGVTQTPRYLIKTRGQQVTLSCSPISGHRSVSWYQQTPGQGLQFLFEYFSETQRNKGNFPGRFSGRQFSNSRSEMNVSTLELGDSALYLCASNFVGGTGVDEQFFGPGTRLTVL.

In its sample, this clone was seen a few times. The genes are TRBV15 and TRBJ1-2; possible D gene TRBD1, 5 bases. The CDR3 loop spans 13 amino acids. Trimming removed 3 bases from V and 4 bases from J, with 9 bases in between. Per the germline V gene, CDR1 is LNHNV and CDR2 is YYDKDF (reference sequence). The CDR3 protein is CATSRDKGYGYTF. The DNA of the CDR3 is TGTGCCACCAGCAGGGACAAAGGCTATGGCTACACCTTC.

In its sample, this clone was seen a few times. The rearrangement uses TRBV19 and TRBJ1-2; a possible D gene is TRBD1 (5 bases). The V gene lost 4 bases and the J gene lost 6 bases, with 18 bases spanning the gap. From germline, CDR1 is LNHDA and CDR2 SQIVND (reference sequence). The CDR3 is 15 amino acids. CDR3 loop: CASSKSGPNKDGYTF. The CDR3 nucleotides are TGTGCCAGTAGTAAGTCGGGACCAAACAAAGATGGCTACACCTTC.

This clone was found a few times. The chain is built from TRBV12-5 and TRBJ2-7, with D maybe TRBD1 (6 bases). Trimming removed 5 bases from V and 4 bases from J, with 24 bases in between. Germline V CDR1 and CDR2: LGHNT, FRNRAP. The CDR3 spans 17 residues. The CDR3 loop is CASGQPVNREILYEQYF. Here the CDR3 DNA reads TGTGCTAGTGGTCAGCCAGTTAACAGGGAAATTCTGTACGAGCAGTACTTC.

The chain recombines TRBV7-2 with TRBJ2-5; tentatively, D is TRBD1 or TRBD2 (5 bases each). Trimming stripped 5 bases from V and 4 bases from J, with 14 bases between. Germline V gives CDR1 SGHTA, CDR2 FQGNSA. The CDR3 covers 14 residues. This CDR3 is CASSKTQRGETQYF. DNA for the CDR3: TGTGCCAGCAGCAAGACCCAGAGGGGAGAGACCCAGTACTTC.

The gene calls are TRBV5-6 and TRBJ2-1, with D possibly matching TRBD2 (6 bases). V was trimmed by 2 bases and J by 3 bases, leaving 9 bases between them. This CDR3 has 14 residues. Germline loops: CDR1 SGHDT, CDR2 YYEEEE. The CDR3 protein is CASSFSGIYNEQFF. The CDR3 DNA is TGTGCCAGCAGCTTTAGCGGAATCTACAATGAGCAGTTCTTC.

The chain is built from TRBV18 and TRBJ2-7, with TRBD1 matching 7 bases. The trim removed 6 bases at V and 5 bases at J, leaving 7 bases unmatched. This CDR3 region has 13 residues. Germline V gene lookup returns CDR1 KGHSH and CDR2 LQKENI. The CDR3 nucleotides are TGTGCCAGCTCCACGACAGGGTCTGACGAGCAGTACTTC. Translating it yields CASSTTGSDEQYF.

This clone occurred a few times. The chain recombines TRBV2 with TRBJ1-2; 9 bases agree with TRBD1. The CDR3 length is 16 residues. The V gene end was trimmed by 5 bases and the J gene end by 6 bases; junction bases not matched to a gene: 13. Germline loops: CDR1 SNHLY, CDR2 FYNNEI. This chain's CDR3 is CASSSLATGGNDGYTF. Written as DNA, the CDR3 is TGTGCCAGCAGTTCCTTAGCTACAGGGGGCAACGATGGCTACACCTTC.

As concerns this clone: Within the sample, other DNA sequences also encode this same CDR3. The chain uses TRBV5-1 and TRBJ2-7; 9 bases align to TRBD1. This CDR3 is 14 amino acids long. After removal of 2 bases from V and 1 base from J, the junction contained 1 base not matched to a gene. From germline, CDR1 is SGHRS and CDR2 YFSETQ. The CDR3 sequence: CASSFGQGSYEQYF. The CDR3 nucleotides read TGCGCCAGCAGCTTTGGACAGGGGTCCTACGAGCAGTACTTC.